This TCR beta chain was obtained from a study of response to subunit inactivated influenza vaccine. In this sample, this clonotype turned up many times. Its matching antigen is unknown. TCRdb analysed the RT-PCR reads with MiXCR anew, one entry per CDR3 protein. The sample holds more than 700,000 distinct CDR3 sequences, 21% seen once. Findings and caveats of the study: Few additional T cells are recruited per seasonal influenza vaccination, authors suggested.

The CDR3 covers 14 residues. V gave up 5 bases and J gave up 5 bases, with 12 bases separating them. The chain couples TRBV12-3 or TRBV12-4 to TRBJ1-4, with D possibly TRBD1 on 6 matching bases. This clonotype was sampled from a man aged 45-65 years who received an inactivated influenza vaccine. This specimen consisted of PBMCs from blood, obtained more than 4 days after vaccination. The CDR3 sequence: CASSPGTPNEKLFF. The CDR3 region has the DNA TGTGCCAGCAGTCCCGGGACACCAAATGAAAAACTGTTTTTT.